This T cell receptor beta chain is drawn from a study of blood T cell repertoires in COVID-19. Study details: PBMCs, B-cell-depleted T cells, or T cells were the source of the cDNA or gDNA that made up the material.

Those enrolled in Seattle joined during active infection and were followed longitudinally afterward. From germline, CDR1 is KGHDR and CDR2 SFDVKD. The V gene end was trimmed by 3 bases and the J gene end by 4 bases; junction bases not matched to a gene: 6. The CDR3 extends over 16 amino acids. The assay was immunoSEQ multiplex PCR, and TCRdb's table has in-frame clones only and misses some. This table has around 260,000 clones, around 90% appearing once. Sequences were obtained from peripheral blood. This chain connects TRBV24-1 to TRBJ2-3; TRBD2 matches at 10 bases. This TCR was recovered from an older woman with COVID-19, enrolled during active disease. The CDR3 here is CATSDPLAGEADTQYF. The CDR3 region has the DNA TGTGCCACCAGTGATCCCCTAGCGGGAGAGGCAGATACGCAGTATTTT.